A single sample is the source of the 24 T cell receptor beta chains below, sequenced in a study of T cell responses to AZD1222 COVID-19 vaccine. This table comes from immunoSEQ multiplex PCR, and its TCRdb copy is limited to in-frame clones, with some not included. This sample has under 95,000 clones, with about 83% found just once. The material sequenced was peripheral blood, taken 28 days after the second AZD1222 dose. The receptors come from an adult who received the AZD1222 COVID-19 vaccine.

The gene calls are TRBV2 and TRBJ1-5; a possible D gene is TRBD1 (5 bases). Trimming left V 7 bases short and J 0 bases short, with 16 bases between. Germline assignment: CDR1 SNHLY and CDR2 FYNNEI. The CDR3 consists of 16 residues. Here the CDR3 DNA reads TGTGCCAGCAAAATGCCAGGGCGTTCTAGCAATCAGCCCCAGCATTTT. This sequence encodes CASKMPGRSSNQPQHF.

The gene calls are TRBV7-8 and TRBJ2-1, with D tentatively TRBD2 (6 bases). The CDR3 length is 15 residues. Germline CDR1 and CDR2: SGHVS and FQNEAQ. The ends were cut back, 5 bases at V and 1 base at J, with 12 bases in the middle. CDR3 in amino acids: CASSTETSSYNEQFF. The CDR3 DNA reads as TGTGCCAGCAGCACCGAGACTAGTTCCTACAATGAGCAGTTCTTC. The whole variable domain, filled in from reference TRBV7-8 and TRBJ2-1, reads GAGVSQSPRYKVAKRGQDVALRCDPISGHVSLFWYQQALGQGPEFLTYFQNEAQLDKSGLPSDRFFAERPEGSVSTLKIQRTQQEDSAVYLCASSTETSSYNEQFFGPGTRLTVL.

The rearrangement uses TRBV14 and TRBJ2-3, with 9 bases lining up with TRBD1. The CDR3 is made up of 15 amino acids. Germline V gene lookup returns CDR1 SGHDN and CDR2 FVKESK. The V segment lost 4 bases and the J segment 7 bases; nucleotides outside the gene matches: 9. This chain's CDR3 is CASSRAGTGYYTQYF. As DNA, the CDR3 is TGTGCCAGCAGCCGAGCAGGGACAGGGTATTATACGCAGTATTTT.

CDR3 residues: CASSLWQPLRGSYEQYF. CDR3 bases: TGTGCCAGCAGCTTGTGGCAACCACTCCGGGGTTCGTACGAGCAGTACTTC. V gene TRBV5-8 combines with J gene TRBJ2-7; perhaps TRBD2 as D (5 bases). The germline V and J ends were trimmed by 1 base and 4 bases, with 21 bases remaining between them. This CDR3 is built from 17 residues. CDR1 and CDR2 from the germline V gene are SGHTS and YDEGEE.

The chain couples TRBV27 to TRBJ1-5; 8 nucleotides line up with TRBD1. There are 14 residues in the CDR3. Germline trimming cut 2 bases from V and 3 bases from J; bases unmatched to any gene: 0. Germline lookup yields CDR1 MNHEY and CDR2 SMNVEV (reference sequence). The CDR3 sequence is CASSLQGANQPQHF. The CDR3 DNA sequence: TGTGCCAGCAGTTTACAGGGGGCCAATCAGCCCCAGCATTTT.

The genes are TRBV14 and TRBJ2-3; D is perhaps TRBD1 (6 bases). The germline gives CDR1 SGHDN, CDR2 FVKESK. V was clipped by 0 bases and J by 3 bases, with 10 bases between them. The CDR3 totals 15 residues. The CDR3 region is CASSQDAQGTDTQYF. CDR3 coding DNA: TGTGCCAGCAGCCAAGATGCCCAGGGGACAGATACGCAGTATTTT.

This rearrangement joins TRBV28 to TRBJ1-2; 9 positions agree with TRBD1. V shed 2 bases and J 5 bases; nucleotides not matched to a gene: 12. Germline V gives CDR1 MDHEN, CDR2 SYDVKM. The CDR3 spans 17 residues. The CDR3: CASSLRGSGTGRYGYTF. For the CDR3, the DNA is TGTGCCAGCAGTTTAAGGGGGAGCGGGACAGGGCGTTATGGCTACACCTTC.

This clone was found once. This chain uses TRBV28 with TRBJ1-6; D is perhaps TRBD1 (6 bases). The CDR3 loop spans 15 amino acids. Germline V gene data show CDR1 as MDHEN and CDR2 as SYDVKM. V was trimmed by 10 bases and J by 1 base, leaving 14 bases between them. CDR3 residues: CATQGGGSYNSPLHF. The CDR3 coding sequence is TGTGCCACACAAGGGGGGGGATCCTATAATTCACCCCTCCACTTT.

This clone was counted only a few times. The chain couples TRBV10-3 to TRBJ2-6; D is possibly TRBD2 (6 bases). CDR3 length equals 15 residues. Germline CDR1 and CDR2: ENHRY and SYGVKD. Trimming shortened V by 2 bases and J by 1 base, and 6 bases separated the two germline ends. This CDR3 is CAISERGSGANVLTF. DNA for the CDR3: TGTGCCATCAGTGAGCGGGGGTCTGGGGCCAACGTCCTGACTTTC.

The rearrangement uses TRBV3-1 (or the pseudogene TRBV3-2) and TRBJ1-1; no firm D call. V was clipped by 4 bases and J by 1 base, with 7 bases between them. Germline V gives CDR1 LGHDT, CDR2 YNNKEL (reference sequence). The CDR3 contains 13 residues. CDR3 amino acids: CASSPSGNTEAFF. Here the CDR3 DNA reads TGTGCCAGCAGCCCCAGTGGGAACACTGAAGCTTTCTTT.

The rearrangement links TRBV20-1 to TRBJ2-3; 7 bases are a match to TRBD1. The J segment lost 6 bases and the V segment lost 3 bases, leaving 12 bases of the junction unmatched. The CDR3 sequence is 15 residues long. Germline values: CDR1 DFQATT, CDR2 SNEGSKA (reference sequence). The CDR3, as DNA: TGCAGTGCTAGTCGGGGTCCCAGGGGGACGGATACGCAGTATTTT. Translating it yields CSASRGPRGTDTQYF.

The chain uses TRBV7-3 and TRBJ2-3; TRBD2 matches at 10 bases. Per germline, CDR1 SGHTA and CDR2 FQGTGA. J lost 1 base, V lost 4 bases, and 5 bases had no gene match. The CDR3 covers 16 residues. The CDR3 loop is CASSSTGTSGTDTQYF. The CDR3 coding sequence is TGTGCCAGCAGCTCAACCGGGACTAGCGGCACAGATACGCAGTATTTT.

The chain combines TRBV7-2 with TRBJ2-7; D is unresolved. Germline V CDR1 and CDR2: SGHTA, FQGNSA. Trimming stripped 0 bases from V and 4 bases from J, with 13 bases between. The CDR3 has 15 amino acids. CDR3 bases: TGTGCCAGCAGCTTAGCGGGGAAGGCGACTTACGAGCAGTACTTC. Residues: CASSLAGKATYEQYF. Together with reference TRBV7-2 and TRBJ2-7, the CDR3 gives the full variable domain: GAGVSQSPSNKVTEKGKDVELRCDPISGHTALYWYRQSLGQGLEFLIYFQGNSAPDKSGLPSDRFSAERTGGSVSTLTIQRTQQEDSAVYLCASSLAGKATYEQYFGPGTRLTVT.

This CDR3 is CSATPGVGYTF. In DNA, the CDR3 is TGCAGTGCCACACCAGGGGTTGGCTACACCTTC. This chain joins TRBV20-1 and TRBJ1-2, with D tentatively TRBD1 (6 bases). The V and J ends lost 6 bases and 7 bases respectively, with 12 bases between them. The CDR3 covers 11 residues. Germline values: CDR1 DFQATT, CDR2 SNEGSKA (reference sequence).

The chain links TRBV6-2 or TRBV6-3 to TRBJ1-5; tentative D call: TRBD1 (5 bases). CDR3 size: 14 residues. CDR1 is MNHEY, CDR2 SVGEGT, per germline. Trimming left V 2 bases short and J 5 bases short, with 10 bases between. CDR3: CASSYRTGDQPQHF. CDR3 DNA: TGTGCCAGCAGTTACCGGACGGGGGATCAGCCCCAGCATTTT.

The chain joins TRBV6-6 to TRBJ1-1; unclear D gene. Germline loops: CDR1 MNHNY, CDR2 SVGAGI (reference sequence). The CDR3 loop spans 12 amino acids. V lost 4 bases to trimming and J lost 0 bases, with 3 bases between them. The CDR3 loop reads CASSFLNTEAFF. In nucleotides, the CDR3 is TGTGCCAGCAGTTTTCTGAACACTGAAGCTTTCTTT.

The V call is TRBV27, the J call TRBJ1-1, with a weak D call TRBD1 (5 bases). The V end lost 7 bases, the J end lost 4 bases, and 19 bases lay between the germline ends. CDR3 length: 15 amino acids. Germline CDR1 and CDR2: MNHEY and SMNVEV (reference sequence). CDR3 nucleotide sequence: TGTGCCAGCAAGGTGGGGCAGGCAGGAGGCACTGAAGCTTTCTTT. Amino acid sequence: CASKVGQAGGTEAFF.

V and J are TRBV12-3 or TRBV12-4 and TRBJ1-3; D remains ambiguous. V was pared by 11 bases and J by 0 bases, with 11 bases between. This CDR3 is 13 amino acids long. In DNA, the CDR3 is TGTGCCGGAAAACGGAGCTCTGGAAACACCATATATTTT. It encodes CAGKRSSGNTIYF.

V and J are TRBV28 and TRBJ1-1, with 7 bases identical to TRBD1. The germline gives CDR1 MDHEN, CDR2 SYDVKM. This CDR3 contains 13 residues. The junction had 5 bases not matched to a gene; V was cut back by 5 bases and J by 5 bases. The CDR3 nucleotides are TGTGCCAGCAGTAACAGGGGTGAAACTGAAGCTTTCTTT. Protein product: CASSNRGETEAFF.

V and J are TRBV5-6 and TRBJ2-7; D is uncertain. CDR1 SGHDT and CDR2 YYEEEE come from the germline V gene. Trimming stripped 2 bases from V and 7 bases from J, with 7 bases between. The CDR3 consists of 11 residues. CDR3 sequence (DNA): TGTGCCAGCAGCTTACAGAGTGAGCAGTACTTC. Protein sequence: CASSLQSEQYF.

The chain is built from TRBV9 and TRBJ2-3, with 10 bases aligning to TRBD2. V shed 0 bases and J 1 base; nucleotides not matched to a gene: 11. Per germline, CDR1 SGDLS and CDR2 YYNGEE. The CDR3 sequence is 19 residues long. CDR3 DNA sequence: TGTGCCAGCAGCGTAGGGGTGCTAGCGGGGGAGCCTGGCACAGATACGCAGTATTTT. As protein: CASSVGVLAGEPGTDTQYF.

This chain joins TRBV7-9 and TRBJ2-7; a possible D gene is TRBD1 (6 bases). V lost 6 bases and J lost 2, with 20 bases in between. The CDR3 runs 16 residues. The germline gives CDR1 SEHNR, CDR2 FQNEAQ (reference sequence). As DNA, the CDR3 is TGTGCCAGCAGTCGCCCCCGGGACATATCAACCTACGAGCAGTACTTC. Translating it yields CASSRPRDISTYEQYF.

This clone occurred once. The chain has TRBV9 and TRBJ2-7; D is possibly TRBD1 (6 bases). The CDR3 contains 12 residues. V was pared by 4 bases and J by 3 bases, with 8 bases between. CDR1 is SGDLS, CDR2 YYNGEE, per germline. The CDR3 nucleotides read TGTGCCAGCAGCCGGGACAACTACGAGCAGTACTTC. This gives the protein CASSRDNYEQYF.

The CDR3 region is CASTDSQPQHF. CDR3 sequence (DNA): TGTGCCAGCACGGACTCCCAGCCCCAGCATTTT. V usage is TRBV28 and J usage is TRBJ1-5, with D unresolved. V was clipped by 7 bases and J by 7 bases, with 8 bases between them. The CDR3 consists of 11 residues. Germline assignment: CDR1 MDHEN and CDR2 SYDVKM.